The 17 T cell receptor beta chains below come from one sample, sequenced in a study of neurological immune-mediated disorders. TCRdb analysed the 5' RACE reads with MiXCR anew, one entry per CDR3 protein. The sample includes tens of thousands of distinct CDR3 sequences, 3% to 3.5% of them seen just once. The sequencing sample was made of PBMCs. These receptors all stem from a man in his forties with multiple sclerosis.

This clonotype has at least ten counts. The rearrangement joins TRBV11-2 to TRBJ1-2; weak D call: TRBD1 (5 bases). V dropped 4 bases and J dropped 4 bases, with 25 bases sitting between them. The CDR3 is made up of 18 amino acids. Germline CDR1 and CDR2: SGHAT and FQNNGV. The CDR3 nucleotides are TGTGCCAGCAGCTCCTTATCGGGACCGAGGAGCGACGGCTATGGCTACACCTTC. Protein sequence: CASSSLSGPRSDGYGYTF.

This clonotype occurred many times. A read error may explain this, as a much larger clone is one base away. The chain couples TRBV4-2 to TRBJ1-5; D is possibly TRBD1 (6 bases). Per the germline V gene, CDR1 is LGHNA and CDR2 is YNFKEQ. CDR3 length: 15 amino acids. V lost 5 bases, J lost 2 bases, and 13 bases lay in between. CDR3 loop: CASSVRGKGNQPQHF. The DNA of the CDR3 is TGTGCCAGCAGCGTAAGGGGGAAGGGCAATCAGCCCCAGCATTTT.

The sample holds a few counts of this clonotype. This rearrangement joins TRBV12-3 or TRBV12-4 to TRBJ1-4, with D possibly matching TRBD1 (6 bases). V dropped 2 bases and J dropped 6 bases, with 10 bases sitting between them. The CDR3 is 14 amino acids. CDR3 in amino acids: CASSLTGLDEKLFF. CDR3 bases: TGTGCCAGCAGTTTAACAGGGCTGGATGAAAAACTGTTTTTT.

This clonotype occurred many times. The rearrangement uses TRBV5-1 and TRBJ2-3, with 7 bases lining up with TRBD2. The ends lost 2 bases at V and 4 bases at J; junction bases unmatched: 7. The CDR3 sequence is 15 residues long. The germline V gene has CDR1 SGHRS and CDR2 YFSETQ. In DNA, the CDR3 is TGCGCCAGCAGCTTCACCGCGGGAGCTTCAGATACGCAGTATTTT. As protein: CASSFTAGASDTQYF.

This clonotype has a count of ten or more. The CDR3 is CSAGTSGGQETQYF. As DNA, the CDR3 is TGCAGTGCTGGGACTAGCGGGGGCCAAGAGACCCAGTACTTC. V is TRBV20-1 and J is TRBJ2-5; 14 bases map to TRBD2. Germline CDR1 is DFQATT and CDR2 is SNEGSKA (reference sequence). The CDR3 extends over 14 amino acids. The ends lost 5 bases at V and 1 base at J; junction bases unmatched: 0.

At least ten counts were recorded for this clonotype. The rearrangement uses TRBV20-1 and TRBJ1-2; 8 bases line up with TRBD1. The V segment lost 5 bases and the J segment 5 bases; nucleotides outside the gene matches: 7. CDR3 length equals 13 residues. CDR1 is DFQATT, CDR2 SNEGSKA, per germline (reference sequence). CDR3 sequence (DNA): TGCAGTGCTCCCGGACAGGGAACATATGGCTACACCTTC. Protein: CSAPGQGTYGYTF.

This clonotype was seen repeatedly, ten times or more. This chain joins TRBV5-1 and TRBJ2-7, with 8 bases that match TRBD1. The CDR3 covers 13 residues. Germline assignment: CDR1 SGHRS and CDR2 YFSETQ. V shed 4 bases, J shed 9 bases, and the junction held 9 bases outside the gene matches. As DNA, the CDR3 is TGCGCCAGCAGCCCGGACAGGGTCGACGCGCAGTACTTC. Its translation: CASSPDRVDAQYF.

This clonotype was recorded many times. Written as DNA, the CDR3 is TGCAGTGCTAGAGAAACCAGGGGGCGGAATTCACCCCTCCACTTT. Encoded protein: CSARETRGRNSPLHF. The gene calls are TRBV20-1 and TRBJ1-6; 8 bases align to TRBD1. Germline-derived CDR1 and CDR2 are DFQATT and SNEGSKA (reference sequence). The CDR3 length is 15 residues. V dropped 0 bases and J dropped 7; count of bases not matched to a gene: 5.

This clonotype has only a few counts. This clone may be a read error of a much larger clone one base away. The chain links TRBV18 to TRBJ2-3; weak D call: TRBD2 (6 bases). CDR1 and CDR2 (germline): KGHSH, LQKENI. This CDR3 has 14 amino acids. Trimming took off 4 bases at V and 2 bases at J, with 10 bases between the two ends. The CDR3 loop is CASSHRGNTDTQYF. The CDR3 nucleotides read TGTGCCAGCTCACACCGGGGGAACACAGATACGCAGTATTTT.

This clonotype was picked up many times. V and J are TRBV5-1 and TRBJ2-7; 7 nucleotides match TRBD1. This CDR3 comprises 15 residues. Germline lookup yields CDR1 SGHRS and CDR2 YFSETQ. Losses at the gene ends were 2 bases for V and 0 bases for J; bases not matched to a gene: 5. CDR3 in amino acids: CASSLGGGSSYEQYF. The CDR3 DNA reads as TGCGCCAGCAGCTTAGGGGGCGGAAGCTCCTACGAGCAGTACTTC.

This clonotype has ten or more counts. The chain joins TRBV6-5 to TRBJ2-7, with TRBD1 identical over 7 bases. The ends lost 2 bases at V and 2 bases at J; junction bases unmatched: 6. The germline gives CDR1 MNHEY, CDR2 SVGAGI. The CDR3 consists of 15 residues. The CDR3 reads CASSYVQGKAYEQYF. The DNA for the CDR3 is TGTGCCAGCAGTTACGTACAGGGGAAAGCCTACGAGCAGTACTTC.

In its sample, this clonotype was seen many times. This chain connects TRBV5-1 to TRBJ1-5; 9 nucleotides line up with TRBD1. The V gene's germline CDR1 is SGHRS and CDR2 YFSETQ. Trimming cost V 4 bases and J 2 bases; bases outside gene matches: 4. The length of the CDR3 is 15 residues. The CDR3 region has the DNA TGCGCCAGCAGCGAACAGGGGGCTGGCAATCAGCCCCAGCATTTT. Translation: CASSEQGAGNQPQHF.

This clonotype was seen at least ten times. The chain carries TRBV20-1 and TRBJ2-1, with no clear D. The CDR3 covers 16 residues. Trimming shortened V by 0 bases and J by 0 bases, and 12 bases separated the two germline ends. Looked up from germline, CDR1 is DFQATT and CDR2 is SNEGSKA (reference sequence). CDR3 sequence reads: CSARDPGTFSYNEQFF. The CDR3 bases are TGCAGTGCTAGAGACCCAGGAACCTTCTCCTACAATGAGCAGTTCTTC.

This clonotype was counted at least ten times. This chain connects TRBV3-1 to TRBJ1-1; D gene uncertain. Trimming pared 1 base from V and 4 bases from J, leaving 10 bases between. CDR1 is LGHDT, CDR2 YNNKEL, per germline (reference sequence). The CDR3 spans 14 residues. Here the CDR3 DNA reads TGTGCCAGCAGCCAAGGGGGTTTTGGCACTGAAGCTTTCTTT. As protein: CASSQGGFGTEAFF.

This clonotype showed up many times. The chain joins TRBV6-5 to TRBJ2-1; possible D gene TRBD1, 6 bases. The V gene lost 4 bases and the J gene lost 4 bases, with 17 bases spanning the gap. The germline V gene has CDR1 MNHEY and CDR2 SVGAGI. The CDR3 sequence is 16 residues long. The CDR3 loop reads CASSSGTNKQYNEQFF. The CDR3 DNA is TGTGCCAGCAGTTCTGGGACAAATAAGCAATACAATGAGCAGTTCTTC.

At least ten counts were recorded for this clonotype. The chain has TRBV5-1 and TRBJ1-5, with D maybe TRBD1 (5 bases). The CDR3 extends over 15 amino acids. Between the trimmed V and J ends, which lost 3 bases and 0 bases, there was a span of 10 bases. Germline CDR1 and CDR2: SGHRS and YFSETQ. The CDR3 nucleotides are TGCGCCAGCAGCTCTGAGGGGAGTAGCAATCAGCCCCAGCATTTT. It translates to CASSSEGSSNQPQHF.

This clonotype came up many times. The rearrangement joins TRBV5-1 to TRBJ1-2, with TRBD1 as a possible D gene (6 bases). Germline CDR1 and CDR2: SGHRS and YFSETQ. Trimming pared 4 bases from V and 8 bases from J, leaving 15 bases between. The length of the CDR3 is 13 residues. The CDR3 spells CASSPDRQRGYTF. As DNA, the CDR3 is TGCGCCAGCAGCCCGGACAGACAGAGGGGCTACACCTTC.